This T cell receptor (beta chain) is from a study of T cell repertoires in cytomegalovirus infection (dated by TCRdb to between 2018 and 2021). For the study in its entirety: Alongside well-studied HLA-B-restricted epitopes, the peptide stimulations were aimed at recently identified HLA-C-restricted CMV epitopes, whose presentation resists viral immunomodulation. Donor HLA type was relevant to the analysis, as public TCR beta signatures indicated carriage of CMV infection together with the matching HLA type.

In the case of this clonotype: Its specific antigen is unknown. No base qualities exist here, and no much larger clone lies one base off it.

Data came from an Illumina HiSeq 1500. TCRdb cleaned the public reads at Q25 with fastp, built clones with MiXCR and kept in-frame beta chains. Rows are unified per CDR3 protein, each entry keeping the most common DNA and genes. In all, the sample holds about 830,000 distinct CDR3 sequences, and less than 35% of those were seen once. 9.5% to 15% of the sample is held by the ten biggest clonotypes. The treatment or condition label here, explained by the study, means: in vitro stimulation with specific CMV peptide epitopes to enrich CMV-specific T cells. Including cysteine and phenylalanine, the CDR3 has 14 amino acids. CDR3 DNA only is kept here, 42 bases in frame from base 1. V is cut by 10 bases and J by 3 bases, and the space between the germline ends is 16 bases. CDR1 and CDR2, looked up from the germline V gene, are SNHLY and FYNNEI. What the research found in general, with its limitations: Carriers of CMV infection plus the relevant HLA type were discriminated by the cumulative frequency of public TCR beta family members in the study cohort and in an independent roughly 320-donor cohort. The ex vivo response was dominated by HLA-C-restricted CMV-specific TCR beta clonotypes, which also provided the single most frequent clonotype in two of eight donors.

The material sequenced was cultured CD8+ T cells from PBMCs, taken from culture after CMV antigen stimulation. The sequence derives from a human donor in good health (CMV status not recorded). Some clones in this sample may be carry-over from other donors' samples. The chain links TRBV2 with TRBJ1-3; the D gene cannot be resolved reliably. The DNA sequence is TGTGCCAACATCAGGAGCGGTTATGGAAACACCATATATTTT. Translated, it reads CANIRSGYGNTIYF. Joined to the reference TRBV2 and TRBJ1-3 proteins, this CDR3 gives the full variable domain: EPEVTQTPSHQVTQMGQEVILRCVPISNHLYFYWYRQILGQKVEFLVSFYNNEISEKSEIFDDQFSVERPDGSNFTLKIRSTKLEDSAMYFCANIRSGYGNTIYFGEGSWLTVV.